The rows below give T cell receptor beta chains drawn from one sample of a study of cytomegalovirus exposure and HLA in healthy donors. Assay used: immunoSEQ multiplex PCR; TCRdb lists only in-frame clones, some missing. Among roughly 330,000 clones listed, roughly 87% were seen once. The sequenced material came from PBMCs. The source of these receptors is a woman aged 25 to 45 in good health and CMV-seropositive. CDR3s leave out the opening cysteine and the closing phenylalanine or tryptophan.

j_gene,v_gene,len,CDR3aa
TRBJ1-2,TRBV6-1,12,ASSEAGPRGGYT
TRBJ2-7,TRBV5-1,13,ASSLYRDRPYEQY
TRBJ2-1,TRBV13,13,ASSFSSVSYNEQF
TRBJ2-1,TRBV19,12,ASRKLAGTNEQF
TRBJ2-3,TRBV7-2,13,ASSLATTSGYTQY
TRBJ2-5,TRBV6-5,13,ASSYKGQGQETQY
TRBJ1-5,TRBV6-1,12,ASRGRDVVQPQH
TRBJ2-5,TRBV14,13,ASSPTRGGLETQY
TRBJ2-1,TRBV11-3,11,ASSLAPRNEQF
TRBJ2-5,TRBV7-3,11,ASSRSSAETQY
TRBJ2-7,TRBV11-2,10,ASSVGSYEQY
TRBJ2-1,TRBV27,14,ASSSGLRGRTNEQF
TRBJ2-1,TRBV18,15,ASSPPGTTLPYNEQF
TRBJ2-1,TRBV6-5,11,ASTSGAYNEQF